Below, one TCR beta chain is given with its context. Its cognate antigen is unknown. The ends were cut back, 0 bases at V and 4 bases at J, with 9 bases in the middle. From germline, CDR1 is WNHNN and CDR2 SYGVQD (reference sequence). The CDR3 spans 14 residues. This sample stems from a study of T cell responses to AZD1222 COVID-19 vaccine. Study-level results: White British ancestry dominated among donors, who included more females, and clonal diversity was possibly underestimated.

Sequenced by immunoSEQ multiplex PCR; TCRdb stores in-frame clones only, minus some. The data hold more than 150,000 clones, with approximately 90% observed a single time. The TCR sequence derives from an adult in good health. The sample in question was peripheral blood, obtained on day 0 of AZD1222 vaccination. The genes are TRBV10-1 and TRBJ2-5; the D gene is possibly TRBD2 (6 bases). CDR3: CASSESGGGETQYF. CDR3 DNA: TGCGCCAGCAGTGAGTCGGGGGGTGGAGAGACCCAGTACTTC.